The source of this T cell receptor beta chain is a study of blood T cell repertoires in COVID-19. Study as a whole: Acute-phase and convalescent COVID-19 samples originated in the United States, Italy and Spain. The cDNA or gDNA used as material had been derived from T cells, B-cell-depleted T cells, or PBMCs.

The V end lost 5 bases, the J end lost 5 bases, and 12 bases lay between the germline ends. CDR1 and CDR2 from the germline V gene are SGHAT and FQNNGV. CDR3 length: 13 amino acids. In the authors' methods: Estimated nucleated cell counts came from reference gene primer amplification. Only in-frame clones appear in the TCRdb table, and some are missing; sequencing was by immunoSEQ multiplex PCR. Clone size and the V and J calls come from that table; the DNA yielded D and trimming. The top ten clones hold roughly 2.6% of a sample with about 220,000 clones, 70% to 90% of them seen once. This clonotype was obtained from a man aged 45-60 years who had recovered from COVID-19. The specimen was peripheral blood. The chain recombines TRBV11-2 with TRBJ2-5, with D possibly TRBD2 on 6 matching bases. Written as DNA, the CDR3 is TGTGCCAGCAGCCACTTTCGGGGGGAGACCCAGTACTTC. It is translated as CASSHFRGETQYF.